This T cell receptor beta chain stems from a study of T cell responses to AZD1222 COVID-19 vaccine. Only in-frame clones appear in the TCRdb table, and some are missing; sequencing was by immunoSEQ multiplex PCR. Of 53,000 or so clones in the sample, 85% were seen once. There are 17 residues in the CDR3. From germline, CDR1 is SGHRS and CDR2 YFSETQ. Between the trimmed V and J ends, which lost 0 bases and 0 bases, there was a span of 14 bases. J is TRBJ2-3 and V is TRBV5-1, with D unresolved. The receptor was derived from an adult in good health. This material consisted of peripheral blood, taken on day 0 of MenACWY control vaccination. CDR3 sequence (DNA): TGCGCCAGCAGCTTGGTAGGCCTCACAACTAGCACAGATACGCAGTATTTT. This codes for CASSLVGLTTSTDTQYF. The whole variable domain, remainder taken from reference TRBV5-1 and TRBJ2-3, is KAGVTQTPRYLIKTRGQQVTLSCSPISGHRSVSWYQQTPGQGLQFLFEYFSETQRNKGNFPGRFSGRQFSNSRSEMNVSTLELGDSALYLCASSLVGLTTSTDTQYFGPGTRLTVL.